Listed here are 3 T cell receptor beta chains from one sample, sequenced in a study of shared clonotypes between healthy human individuals. Terminally differentiated effector memory CD45RA+ cells were left out of the naive CD8 fraction, which was CD45RO-negative and positively selected for CCR7. Repertoires were generated with immunoSEQ multiplex PCR, while TCRdb's copy carries only in-frame clones and drops some. The sample shows over 2 million clones, about 95% of them seen only once. Sequenced sample: naive CD8+ T cells sorted from blood. The source of these receptors is a man aged 18-30 years in good health.

The J gene is TRBJ1-2, the V gene TRBV9; the D is unclear. The CDR3 is 15 residues long. Germline V CDR1 and CDR2: SGDLS, YYNGEE. Trimming stripped 2 bases from V and 3 bases from J, with 14 bases between. CDR3 nucleotide sequence: TGTGCCAGCAGCGTTGAATTGGAAAGGCACTATGGCTACACCTTC. This codes for CASSVELERHYGYTF.

This chain uses TRBV7-9 with TRBJ1-2, with D uncertain. Trimming removed 5 bases from V and 12 bases from J, with 10 bases in between. CDR3 length: 10 residues. The germline gives CDR1 SEHNR, CDR2 FQNEAQ (reference sequence). The CDR3 sequence is CASSPSGDTF. The CDR3 DNA reads as TGTGCCAGCAGCCCCAGCGGGGACACCTTC. Full variable domain (missing parts from reference TRBV7-9 and TRBJ1-2): DTGVSQNPRHKITKRGQNVTFRCDPISEHNRLYWYRQTLGQGPEFLTYFQNEAQLEKSRLLSDRFSAERPKGSFSTLEIQRTEQGDSAMYLCASSPSGDTFGSGTRLTVV.

This chain uses TRBV7-6 with TRBJ2-5; D may correspond to TRBD1 or TRBD2 (6 bases each). CDR1 SGHVS and CDR2 FNYEAQ come from the germline V gene. This CDR3 is built from 15 residues. Trimming pared 5 bases from V and 5 bases from J, leaving 18 bases between. This CDR3 reads CASSASGGTKETQYF. In DNA, the CDR3 is TGTGCCAGCAGCGCCAGTGGGGGGACAAAGGAGACCCAGTACTTC.